The clone carrying this T cell receptor (beta chain) was counted at least ten times. Its antigen is as yet unknown. These data belong to a study of T cell repertoires in cytomegalovirus infection. The overall study: HLA-B-restricted CMV epitopes that are well studied were used alongside recently identified HLA-C-restricted ones. A matching HLA type, together with CMV infection, was signaled by public TCR beta signatures.

TCRdb passed the reads through MiXCR, listing each CDR3 protein once. The table records roughly 800,000 distinct CDR3 sequences, 25% to 30% of them present only once. Study-level findings and limits: Ex vivo responses were dominated by HLA-C-restricted CMV-specific TCR beta clonotypes.

Sequences were derived from cultured CD8+ T cells from PBMCs, sampled from culture after CMV antigen stimulation. The sequence was obtained from a human donor in good health (CMV status not recorded). Some clones in this sample may be carry-over from other donors' samples.

The CDR3 spells CASISGFGQPQHF. CDR3 nucleotide sequence: TGTGCCAGTATTTCGGGGTTTGGTCAGCCCCAGCATTTT. This chain connects TRBV19 to TRBJ1-5; D is unclear. V lost 7 bases and J 6 bases, leaving 13 bases between the germline ends. This CDR3 spans 13 amino acids. CDR1 is LNHDA and CDR2 is SQIVND in the germline V gene (reference sequence).